The subject of this entry is one T cell receptor beta chain. CDR3 regions of TCR beta were amplified from RNA transcripts. The workflow started with a first-round RT-PCR run with HTBI primers and then moved on to a second-round multiplex PCR. TCRdb reprocessed the multiplex PCR reads via MiXCR and lists one record per CDR3 protein. This table has under 250,000 distinct CDR3 sequences, about 22% appearing once. The entry originates in a study of Graves' ophthalmopathy and Graves' hyperthyroidism. PBMCs had their origin in fresh peripheral blood (10 ml). CDR3 length equals 14 residues. Germline assignment: CDR1 MNHEY and CDR2 SVGAGI. Germline trimming cut 4 bases from V and 9 bases from J; bases unmatched to any gene: 9.

The source of this sequence is a woman between 45 and 65 years old with Graves' ophthalmopathy. The sequencing sample was made of peripheral blood. This chain links TRBV6-5 with TRBJ1-5; TRBD1 agrees at 7 bases. The CDR3 nucleotides read TGTGCCAGCAGTTCAACAGGGGAAGTTGGGCCCCAGCATTTT. It translates to CASSSTGEVGPQHF.